This entry lists 20 T cell receptor beta chains sequenced from one sample in a study of cytomegalovirus exposure and HLA in healthy donors. Researchers ran the PCR with 60 Vbeta and 13 Jbeta primers. The method was immunoSEQ multiplex PCR; TCRdb's version includes in-frame clones alone and lacks a portion of them. The sample has fewer than 120,000 clones, approximately 82% seen once; the top ten hold 13%. The sample comprised PBMCs. Every receptor here comes from a man aged 30 to 45 in good health and CMV-seropositive.

This rearrangement joins TRBV9 to TRBJ1-2; 7 nucleotides match TRBD1. CDR3 size: 14 residues. CDR1 is SGDLS, CDR2 YYNGEE, per germline. The junction had 9 bases not matched to a gene; V was cut back by 4 bases and J by 6 bases. The CDR3 sequence: CASSPTRQGHGYTF. CDR3 DNA sequence: TGTGCCAGCAGCCCAACACGACAGGGACATGGCTACACCTTC. The whole variable domain, filled in from reference TRBV9 and TRBJ1-2, reads DSGVTQTPKHLITATGQRVTLRCSPRSGDLSVYWYQQSLDQGLQFLIQYYNGEERAKGNILERFSAQQFPDLHSELNLSSLELGDSALYFCASSPTRQGHGYTFGSGTRLTVV.

This clone has only a few counts. V is TRBV30 and J is TRBJ1-1; D is undetermined. Trimming took off 7 bases at V and 6 bases at J, with 9 bases between the two ends. Germline-derived CDR1 and CDR2 are GTSNPN and SVGIG (reference sequence). The CDR3 contains 10 residues. In DNA, the CDR3 is TGTGCCTCCCGGGAGGCTGAAGCTTTCTTT. Amino acids: CASREAEAFF.

This clone has just a few counts. This sample also contains other DNA sequences that code for the same CDR3. The chain recombines TRBV5-4 with TRBJ2-7; 13 bases are shared with TRBD2. V shed 5 bases, J shed 1 base, and the junction held 3 bases outside the gene matches. Germline values: CDR1 SGHNT, CDR2 YYREEE (reference sequence). This CDR3 has 15 residues. The CDR3 coding sequence is TGTGCCAGCAGTTGGACTAGCGGGGGTTCCTACGAGCAGTACTTC. Translation gives CASSWTSGGSYEQYF. The full variable domain, completed using reference TRBV5-4 and TRBJ2-7, is ETGVTQSPTHLIKTRGQQVTLRCSSQSGHNTVSWYQQALGQGPQFIFQYYREEENGRGNFPPRFSGLQFPNYSSELNVNALELDDSALYLCASSWTSGGSYEQYFGPGTRLTVT.

This chain connects TRBV7-3 to TRBJ2-2, with a weak D call TRBD1 (5 bases). The CDR3 loop spans 17 amino acids. The germline gives CDR1 SGHTA, CDR2 FQGTGA. Trimming removed 0 bases from V and 5 bases from J, with 16 bases in between. In DNA form, the CDR3 reads TGTGCCAGCAGCTTAACCTTGGACACCCTACGGACCGGGGAGCTGTTTTTT. This encodes CASSLTLDTLRTGELFF. The entire variable domain, with the rest obtained from reference TRBV7-3 and TRBJ2-2, is as follows: GAGVSQTPSNKVTEKGKYVELRCDPISGHTALYWYRQSLGQGPEFLIYFQGTGAADDSGLPNDRFFAVRPEGSVSTLKIQRTERGDSAVYLCASSLTLDTLRTGELFFGEGSRLTVL.

The J gene is TRBJ1-4, the V gene TRBV2; perhaps TRBD1 as D (5 bases). Per germline, CDR1 SNHLY and CDR2 FYNNEI. The V and J ends lost 7 bases and 0 bases respectively, with 6 bases between them. The CDR3 loop spans 13 amino acids. CDR3 nucleotides: TGTGCCAGCATAGGGGCAACTAATGAAAAACTGTTTTTT. This codes for CASIGATNEKLFF.

Written as DNA, the CDR3 is TGTGCCAGCAGCAACCGGGACACCGAGCAGTTCTTC. Protein: CASSNRDTEQFF. The rearrangement links TRBV7-9 to TRBJ2-1, with D maybe TRBD1 (6 bases). Germline CDR1 and CDR2: SEHNR and FQNEAQ (reference sequence). The ends were cut back, 5 bases at V and 10 bases at J, with 12 bases in the middle. This CDR3 spans 12 amino acids.

This chain uses TRBV10-3 with TRBJ2-5; TRBD2 matches 11 bases. The CDR3 contains 16 residues. With V trimmed by 11 bases and J by 5 bases, 16 bases remained unmatched. The germline gives CDR1 ENHRY, CDR2 SYGVKD. The CDR3 reads CASEEGSGGALETQYF. CDR3 nucleotide sequence: TGTGCCTCCGAGGAGGGTAGCGGGGGGGCCTTGGAGACCCAGTACTTC.

This chain joins TRBV19 and TRBJ1-5, with 12 bases matching TRBD1. In germline, CDR1 is LNHDA, CDR2 SQIVND (reference sequence). This CDR3 spans 14 amino acids. J lost 6 bases, V lost 9 bases, and 6 bases had no gene match. CDR3 in DNA: TGTGCCAGCACCGGGACAGGGGGCGGTCAGCCCCAGCATTTT. Translated: CASTGTGGGQPQHF. Complete variable domain (other parts from reference TRBV19 and TRBJ1-5): DGGITQSPKYLFRKEGQNVTLSCEQNLNHDAMYWYRQDPGQGLRLIYYSQIVNDFQKGDIAEGYSVSREKKESFPLTVTSAQKNPTAFYLCASTGTGGGQPQHFGDGTRLSIL.

This chain joins TRBV6-6 and TRBJ2-7; tentative D call: TRBD2 (7 bases). The CDR3 length is 16 residues. Germline-derived CDR1 and CDR2 are MNHNY and SVGAGI (reference sequence). Trimming removed 8 bases at V and 0 bases at J, with 20 bases between. CDR3 sequence (DNA): TGTGCCAGCTTAAAGGATGGGGGGGCGGACTCCTACGAGCAGTACTTC. This translates into CASLKDGGADSYEQYF.

J is TRBJ2-1 and V is TRBV7-9; 15 nucleotides line up with TRBD2. This CDR3 region has 18 residues. Germline-derived CDR1 and CDR2 are SEHNR and FQNEAQ (reference sequence). V gave up 5 bases and J gave up 2 bases; unmatched junction bases: 7. The CDR3 DNA reads TGTGCCAGCAGCCCCGGGACTAGCGGGGGGCAAGCCTACAATGAGCAGTTCTTC. Translating gives CASSPGTSGGQAYNEQFF.

The chain uses TRBV5-6 and TRBJ2-4, with 8 positions matching TRBD1. After removal of 4 bases from V and 0 bases from J, the junction contained 12 bases not matched to a gene. The CDR3 has 18 residues. Germline V gene data show CDR1 as SGHDT and CDR2 as YYEEEE. Here the CDR3 reads CASSPGGGWGLAKNIQYF. In DNA, the CDR3 is TGTGCCAGCAGCCCAGGGGGCGGTTGGGGGCTAGCCAAAAACATTCAGTACTTC.

The V gene is TRBV9, the J gene TRBJ2-1; TRBD1 is a possible D gene (5 bases). The V and J ends lost 0 bases and 4 bases respectively, with 11 bases between them. The CDR3 totals 15 residues. Per the germline V gene, CDR1 is SGDLS and CDR2 is YYNGEE. CDR3 DNA: TGTGCCAGCAGCGTAGCTACAGGATTGTACAATGAGCAGTTCTTC. It translates to CASSVATGLYNEQFF. Supplemented by reference TRBV9 and TRBJ2-1, the full variable domain reads DSGVTQTPKHLITATGQRVTLRCSPRSGDLSVYWYQQSLDQGLQFLIQYYNGEERAKGNILERFSAQQFPDLHSELNLSSLELGDSALYFCASSVATGLYNEQFFGPGTRLTVL.

This clone was recorded only once. This sequence joins TRBV7-2 and TRBJ2-5; 8 bases map to TRBD1. The closer fit of TRBJ2-7 to the DNA end suggests the J call may be wrong. CDR1 is SGHTA, CDR2 FQGNSA, per germline. The length of the CDR3 is 14 residues. The CDR3 loop is CASSSTTGAYEQYF. The CDR3 nucleotides are TGTGCCAGCAGCTCGACGACAGGGGCCTACGAGCAGTACTTC.

This clone was seen more than once but under ten times. This rearrangement joins TRBV4-1 to TRBJ1-5, with 8 bases that match TRBD1. The CDR3 length is 17 residues. Germline-derived CDR1 and CDR2 are MGHRA and YSYEKL. The V and J ends lost 1 base and 1 base, in that order; junction bases with no gene match: 6. CDR3 in amino acids: CASSQGTGSGSNQPQHF. The CDR3 DNA sequence: TGCGCCAGCAGCCAAGGGACAGGGAGTGGGAGCAATCAGCCCCAGCATTTT.

The rearrangement links TRBV10-3 to TRBJ2-5; tentatively, D is TRBD1 (5 bases). Germline CDR1 reads ENHRY; CDR2 reads SYGVKD. V dropped 4 bases and J dropped 5 bases, with 14 bases sitting between them. CDR3 length equals 14 residues. As DNA, the CDR3 is TGTGCCATCAGTGCAAGGGGTATCGGGGAGACCCAGTACTTC. The encoded protein is CAISARGIGETQYF.

In its sample, this clone was seen once. V usage is TRBV5-1 and J usage is TRBJ1-3; no clear D gene. Deletions cut 4 bases from V and 6 bases from J, with 14 bases between. Per germline, CDR1 SGHRS and CDR2 YFSETQ. CDR3 length: 14 residues. The CDR3 DNA follows: TGCGCCAGCAGCGTCAGGTATCCTGCAAACACCATATATTTT. Its translation: CASSVRYPANTIYF.

Only a few counts were recorded for this clone. The chain recombines TRBV5-6 with TRBJ1-5; 10 bases map to TRBD1. J gave up 7 bases and V 4 bases, and 5 bases lay outside the gene matches. Germline CDR1 reads SGHDT; CDR2 reads YYEEEE. The CDR3 sequence is 14 residues long. CDR3 coding DNA: TGTGCCAGCAGCAAGGACAGGGGGTACCAGCCCCAGCATTTT. Residues: CASSKDRGYQPQHF.

This clone was seen a handful of times. The genes are TRBV7-6 and TRBJ1-1; 10 bases are a match to TRBD1. CDR3 size: 16 residues. The germline V gene encodes CDR1 SGHVS and CDR2 FNYEAQ. With 4 bases clipped from V and 0 bases from J, the junction kept 5 bases outside the gene matches. In DNA form, the CDR3 reads TGTGCCAGCAGCTCACCGGGACAGGGGTTGAACACTGAAGCTTTCTTT. Its protein product is CASSSPGQGLNTEAFF.

This sequence joins TRBV27 and TRBJ1-6; 8 nucleotides line up with TRBD1. J gave up 7 bases and V 6 bases, and 5 bases lay outside the gene matches. Germline CDR1 MNHEY, CDR2 SMNVEV (reference sequence). The CDR3 contains 14 residues. CDR3 protein: CASRSGQGNSPLHF. In DNA form, the CDR3 reads TGTGCCAGCAGGTCCGGACAGGGAAATTCACCCCTCCACTTT.

The chain employs TRBV29-1 and TRBJ2-6; 8 nucleotides match TRBD1. Germline-derived CDR1 and CDR2 are SQVTM and ANQGSEA. There are 16 residues in the CDR3. V gave up 1 base and J gave up 0 bases; unmatched junction bases: 2. The CDR3 nucleotides read TGCAGCGTTGAAGGGACAGGGAGCTCTGGGGCCAACGTCCTGACTTTC. Translated: CSVEGTGSSGANVLTF.